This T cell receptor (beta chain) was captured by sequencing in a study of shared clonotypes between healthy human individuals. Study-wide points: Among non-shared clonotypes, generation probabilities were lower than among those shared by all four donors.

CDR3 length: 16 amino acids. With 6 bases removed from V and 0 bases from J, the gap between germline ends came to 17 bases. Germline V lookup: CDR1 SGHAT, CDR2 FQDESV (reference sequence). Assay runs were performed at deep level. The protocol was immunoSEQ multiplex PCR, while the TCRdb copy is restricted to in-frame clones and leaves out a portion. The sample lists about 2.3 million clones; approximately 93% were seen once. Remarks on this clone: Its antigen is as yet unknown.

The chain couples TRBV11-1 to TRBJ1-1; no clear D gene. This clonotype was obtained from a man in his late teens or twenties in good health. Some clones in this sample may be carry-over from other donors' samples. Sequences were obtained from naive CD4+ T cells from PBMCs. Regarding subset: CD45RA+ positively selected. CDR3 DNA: TGTGCCAGCAGTCCGACACGAGTTACCCTGAACACTGAAGCTTTCTTT. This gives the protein CASSPTRVTLNTEAFF.